Listed below are T cell receptor beta chains from one sample, sequenced in a study of shared clonotypes between healthy human individuals. The data were produced by immunoSEQ multiplex PCR, yet TCRdb's version contains in-frame clones alone and is incomplete. The table includes around 940,000 clones, around three quarters detected once. Sequences were obtained from memory CD4+ T cells sorted from blood. Every receptor here comes from a man between 18 and 29 years old in good health. Both conserved end residues are part of each CDR3. The order of the fields is CDR3 DNA, CDR3 protein, V gene, J gene, D gene, clone size. D genes are given only for firm matches. Size is stated for part of the rows, as once, few or many counts, or as a class when the clone is expanded.

DNA: TGCGCCAGCAGCCCAGGAACACAGGGGGCAAGGGAGACCCAGTACTTC
CDR3: CASSPGTQGARETQYF
V: TRBV5-1
J: TRBJ2-5
D: TRBD1
size: NA

DNA: TGCGCCAGCAGCTTAAAATGGACAGCGAACACCGGGGAGCTGTTTTTT
CDR3: CASSLKWTANTGELFF
V: TRBV5-1
J: TRBJ2-2
D: NA
size: NA

DNA: TGTGCCAGCTATACAGGGAACTATGGCTACACCTTC
CDR3: CASYTGNYGYTF
V: TRBV6-5
J: TRBJ1-2
D: NA
size: few

DNA: TGTGCCAGTAGGGGAAGGGGGGAGGATTACGAGCAGTACTTC
CDR3: CASRGRGEDYEQYF
V: TRBV19
J: TRBJ2-7
D: NA
size: once

DNA: TGTGCCAGCAGCCCGGGGGGGCCGATCACCGGGGAGCTGTTTTTT
CDR3: CASSPGGPITGELFF
V: TRBV7-9
J: TRBJ2-2
D: TRBD2
size: few

DNA: TGCGCCAGCAGCCAAGCGGGAAACGGCGCCGGAGGCTACACCTTC
CDR3: CASSQAGNGAGGYTF
V: TRBV4-1
J: TRBJ1-2
D: NA
size: NA

DNA: TGCGCCAGCAGCCAAGGAGTAGGGGGGACCCAGTACTTC
CDR3: CASSQGVGGTQYF
V: TRBV4-3
J: TRBJ2-5
D: NA
size: few

DNA: TGTGCCAGCTCACTGACTACGGAGCAGTACTTC
CDR3: CASSLTTEQYF
V: TRBV18
J: TRBJ2-7
D: NA
size: NA

DNA: TGTGCCAGCAGCGGGGAGACCCAGTACTTC
CDR3: CASSGETQYF
V: TRBV7-9
J: TRBJ2-5
D: NA
size: NA

DNA: TGTGCCATCAGTGACGCGACAGGGGGCTCTGGAAACACCATATATTTT
CDR3: CAISDATGGSGNTIYF
V: TRBV10-3
J: TRBJ1-3
D: TRBD1
size: NA

DNA: TGTGCCATCAGTGAGACCCCGGACAGGGTGGTCACTGAAGCTTTCTTT
CDR3: CAISETPDRVVTEAFF
V: TRBV10-3
J: TRBJ1-1
D: TRBD1
size: NA

DNA: TGTGCCAGCAGCGTAGATGGTCATACCACAGATACGCAGTATTTT
CDR3: CASSVDGHTTDTQYF
V: TRBV9
J: TRBJ2-3
D: NA
size: many

DNA: TGCGCCAGCAGCCAAGAAACAGGGAGGGTTAGTCAGCCCCAGCATTTT
CDR3: CASSQETGRVSQPQHF
V: TRBV4-1
J: TRBJ1-5
D: NA
size: once

DNA: TGTGCCAGCAGCGTCGAGAGGGGAGCCAAAAACATTCAGTACTTC
CDR3: CASSVERGAKNIQYF
V: TRBV21-1
J: TRBJ2-4
D: NA
size: NA

DNA: TGTGCCAGCAGCCCCCTAGCAGAAAAAGAGACCCAGTACTTC
CDR3: CASSPLAEKETQYF
V: TRBV4-2
J: TRBJ2-5
D: NA
size: NA

DNA: TGTGCCAGCAGTTTAGAGGGAGGGGCCTACAATGAGCAGTTCTTC
CDR3: CASSLEGGAYNEQFF
V: TRBV6-4
J: TRBJ2-1
D: TRBD2
size: NA

DNA: TGTGCCAGCAGCTTGCGTCAGGGCGGTCAGCCCCAGCATTTT
CDR3: CASSLRQGGQPQHF
V: TRBV7-2
J: TRBJ1-5
D: NA
size: once

DNA: TGTGCCAGCAGCCGGGACAGGGGTTCCAATGAGCAGTTCTTC
CDR3: CASSRDRGSNEQFF
V: TRBV6-1
J: TRBJ2-1
D: TRBD1
size: NA